This section outlines one T cell receptor beta chain sequence together with its context. Its target is not known. Healthy Russian Caucasian donors spanned ages about 6 to 90 years. This specimen belongs to a study of blood T cells in healthy people across ages. Trimming cost V 2 bases and J 3 bases; bases outside gene matches: 9. CDR1 and CDR2 from the germline V gene are SGHTA and FQGNSA. This CDR3 has 16 residues. A J-beta primer mix and a sample-barcoded 5' primer were used in a second PCR of about 6 to 12 cycles. TCRdb itself ran the 5' RACE reads through MiXCR, one entry per CDR3 protein. The table has about 760,000 distinct CDR3 sequences, 56% seen once. Study-level results: Naive T cell percentage and TCR beta diversity correlated strongly. The unsorted PBMCs prevented any conclusive comparison of naive versus antigen-experienced cells.

The specimen sequenced was blood. The chain couples TRBV7-2 to TRBJ2-5, with TRBD2 matching 7 bases. This receptor was obtained from a man aged 35 to 55 in good health. CDR3 sequence (DNA): TGTGCCAGCAGCTTATGGGCTAGCGGAGATAAAGAGACCCAGTACTTC. The encoded protein is CASSLWASGDKETQYF.